This entry features one TCR beta chain sequence. This sample was taken from a study of T cell responses to AZD1222 COVID-19 vaccine. The CDR3 covers 15 residues. Germline-derived CDR1 and CDR2 are MDHEN and SYDVKM. V gave up 5 bases and J gave up 9 bases, with 17 bases separating them. Profiled with immunoSEQ multiplex PCR; TCRdb holds only in-frame clones, not every one. The profile shows about 150,000 clones, roughly 91% of them singletons. Specimen: peripheral blood, collected 28 days after the second AZD1222 dose. The receptor was isolated from an adult who received the AZD1222 COVID-19 vaccine. The chain combines TRBV28 with TRBJ1-6; a possible D gene is TRBD1 (6 bases). The CDR3 DNA is TGTGCCAGCAGTGCTAGCAGGGGAAGGAGTTCACCCCTCCACTTT. Translated, it gives CASSASRGRSSPLHF.